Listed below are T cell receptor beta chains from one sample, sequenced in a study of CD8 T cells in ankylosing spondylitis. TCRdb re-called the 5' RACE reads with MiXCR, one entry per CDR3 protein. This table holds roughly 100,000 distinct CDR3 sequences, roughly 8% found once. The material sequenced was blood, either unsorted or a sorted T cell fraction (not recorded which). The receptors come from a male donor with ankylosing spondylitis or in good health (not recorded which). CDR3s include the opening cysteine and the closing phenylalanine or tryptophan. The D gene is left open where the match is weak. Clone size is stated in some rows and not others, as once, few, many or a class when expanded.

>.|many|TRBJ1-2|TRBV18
TGTGCCAGCTCACCAGGGCAGGGAATAGGCTACACCTTC
CASSPGQGIGYTF
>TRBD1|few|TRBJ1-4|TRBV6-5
TGTGCCAGCAGTTACGCGCCGACAGGGGGCTGGGGTGAAAAACTGTTTTTT
CASSYAPTGGWGEKLFF
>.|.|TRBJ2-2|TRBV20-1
TGCAGTGCTCGAGAGGGAGGGGAGCTGTTTTTT
CSAREGGELFF
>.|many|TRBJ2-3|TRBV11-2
TGTGCCAGCAGCTTTGGTCGCTCGGGGCATACGCAGTATTTT
CASSFGRSGHTQYF
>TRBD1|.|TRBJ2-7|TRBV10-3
TGTGCCATCAGTGAACCGGGACAGGTCTACGAGCAGTACTTC
CAISEPGQVYEQYF
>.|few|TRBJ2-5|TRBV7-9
TGTGCCAGCAGCTTTGGACAGCTCCAAGAGACCCAGTACTTC
CASSFGQLQETQYF
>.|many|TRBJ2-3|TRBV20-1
TGCAGTGTCAACCCCACAGATACGCAGTATTTT
CSVNPTDTQYF
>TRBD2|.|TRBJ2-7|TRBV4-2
TGTGCCAGCAGCCAGAGTCTAGCGGGGATCTACGAGCAGTACTTC
CASSQSLAGIYEQYF
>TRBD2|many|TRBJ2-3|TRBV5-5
TGTGCCAGCAGCTTTGGACTAGCGCTTAGCACAGATACGCAGTATTTT
CASSFGLALSTDTQYF
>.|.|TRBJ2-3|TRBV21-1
TGTGCCATCGGCTCTGGACTCACAGATACGCAGTATTTT
CAIGSGLTDTQYF
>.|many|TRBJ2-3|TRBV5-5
TGTGCCAGCAGCTTGGCGGCAGGTAGCACAGATACGCAGTATTTT
CASSLAAGSTDTQYF
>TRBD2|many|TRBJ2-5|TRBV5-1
TGCGCCAGCACCCGGAGGGCTAGCGGGACTTCGGAGACCCAGTACTTC
CASTRRASGTSETQYF
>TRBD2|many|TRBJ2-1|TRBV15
TGTGCCACCAGCAGAGGCATCATTACTAGCGGGGGGGCGGACAATGAGCAGTTCTTC
CATSRGIITSGGADNEQFF
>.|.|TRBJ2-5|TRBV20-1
TGCAGTGCTAGAAAACGCGGACAGCCGATGGGGACCCAGTACTTC
CSARKRGQPMGTQYF
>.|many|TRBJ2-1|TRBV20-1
TGCAGTGCCGAGGGTGCTAGCGCCTATAATGAGCAGTTCTTC
CSAEGASAYNEQFF
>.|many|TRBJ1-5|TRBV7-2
TGTGCCAGCAGCTTAGATTTACGCAATCAGCCCCAGCATTTT
CASSLDLRNQPQHF
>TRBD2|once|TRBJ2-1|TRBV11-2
TGTGCCAGCAGCTTAGTGGCTAGCGGGGGGGCCAGGACCTACAATGAGCAGTTCTTC
CASSLVASGGARTYNEQFF
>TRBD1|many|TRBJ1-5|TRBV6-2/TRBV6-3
TGTGCCAGCAGTTTAAACCTCCGACAGGGAAAATATCAGCCCCAGCATTTT
CASSLNLRQGKYQPQHF
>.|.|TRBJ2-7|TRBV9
TGTGCCAGCAGCGTAGCTGGGACCGACGGCTCCTACGAGCAGTACTTC
CASSVAGTDGSYEQYF
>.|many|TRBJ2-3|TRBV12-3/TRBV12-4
TGTGCCAGCAGTCCGCGACTTACGAATACGCAGTATTTT
CASSPRLTNTQYF
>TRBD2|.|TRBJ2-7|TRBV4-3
TGCGCCAGCAGCCAAGATTCGGCGGGAGGGCTCGCGCAGTACTTC
CASSQDSAGGLAQYF
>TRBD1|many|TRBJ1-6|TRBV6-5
TGTGCCAGCAGTTACTCGATCCTGACAGGGTATAATTCACCCCTCCACTTT
CASSYSILTGYNSPLHF
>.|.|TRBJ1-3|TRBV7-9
TGTGCCAGCAGCTTCCTTCCCAGCAGGGCATTTGGAAACACCATATATTTT
CASSFLPSRAFGNTIYF
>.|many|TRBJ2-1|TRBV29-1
TGCAGCGTTGTGCGGGACACCTACAATGAGCAGTTCTTC
CSVVRDTYNEQFF
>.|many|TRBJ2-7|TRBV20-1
TGCAGTGCTAGAGATCTCCTGGGTTTCGGCGAGCAGTACTTC
CSARDLLGFGEQYF
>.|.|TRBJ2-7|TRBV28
TGTGCCATGGGCCCGGGGCTCGGGATCTCCTACGAGCAGTACTTC
CAMGPGLGISYEQYF
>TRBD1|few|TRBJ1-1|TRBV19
TGTGCCAGTAGTCGGACAGGGATGGGGAACACTGAAGCTTTCTTT
CASSRTGMGNTEAFF
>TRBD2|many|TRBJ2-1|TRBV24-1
TGTGCCACCAGTGATACTCGGGGGGGTGGTAATGAGCAGTTCTTC
CATSDTRGGGNEQFF
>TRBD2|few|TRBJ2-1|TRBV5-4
TGTGCCAGCACAAGCGGGGGAGGTCTAGTCGATGAGCAGTTCTTC
CASTSGGGLVDEQFF
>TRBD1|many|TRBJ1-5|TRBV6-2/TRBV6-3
TGTGCCAGCATCCGAGGGACAGGGGGCCATCAGCCCCAGCATTTT
CASIRGTGGHQPQHF
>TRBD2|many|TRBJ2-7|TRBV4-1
TGCGCCAGCAGCCAAACGACTAGCGGGGTCTACGAGCAGTACTTC
CASSQTTSGVYEQYF
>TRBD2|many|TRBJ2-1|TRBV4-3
TGCGCCAGCAGCCAGACGGCGGGAGGGAGTAACAATGAGCAGTTCTTC
CASSQTAGGSNNEQFF
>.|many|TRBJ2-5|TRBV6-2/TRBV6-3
TGTGCCAGCAGACCTGACAGGTCTCGAGAGACCCAGTACTTC
CASRPDRSRETQYF
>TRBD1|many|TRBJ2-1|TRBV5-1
TGCGCCAGCAGCCGCGGACAGGGAAATGAGCAGTTCTTC
CASSRGQGNEQFF
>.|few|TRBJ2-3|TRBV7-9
TGTGCCAGCAGCTTAGCGGGGAGGGGGACAGATACGCAGTATTTT
CASSLAGRGTDTQYF
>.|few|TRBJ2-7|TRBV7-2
TGTGCCAGCAGCTTAGAAGGGTTAGCGAGGGAAGAGCAGTACTTC
CASSLEGLAREEQYF
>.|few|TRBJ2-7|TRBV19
TGTGCCAGTAGTTCCGGATACGGGACCCTCACCTCTCACGAGCAGTACTTC
CASSSGYGTLTSHEQYF
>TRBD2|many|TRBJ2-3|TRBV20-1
TGCAGTGCCCCAGCGGGGGGGCTCAAAGATACGCAGTATTTT
CSAPAGGLKDTQYF
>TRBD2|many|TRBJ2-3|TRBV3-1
TGTGCCAGCACCGTCCGCTTGTCTAGCGGTTCCACGCAGTATTTT
CASTVRLSSGSTQYF
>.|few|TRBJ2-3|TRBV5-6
TGTGCCAGCAGTGCGCGGGGCCCAGATACGCAGTATTTT
CASSARGPDTQYF
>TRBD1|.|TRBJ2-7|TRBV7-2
TGTGCCAGCAGCCTACGACAGGGGCTAACCTACGAGCAGTACTTC
CASSLRQGLTYEQYF
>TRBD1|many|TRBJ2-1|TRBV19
TGTGCCAGTAGTGCTTACAGGGGGCTGTACAATGAGCAGTTCTTC
CASSAYRGLYNEQFF
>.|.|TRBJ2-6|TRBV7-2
TGTGCCAGCAGCCTCCGGACGGCTACCTCTGGGGCCAACGTCCTGACTTTC
CASSLRTATSGANVLTF
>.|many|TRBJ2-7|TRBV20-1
TGCAGTGCTAATCGACAGGACTCCTACGAGCAGTACTTC
CSANRQDSYEQYF
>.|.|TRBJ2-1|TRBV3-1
TGCGCCAGCAGCCAGAATGGCCTCGATCGAGGTGAGCAGTTCTTC
CASSQNGLDRGEQFF
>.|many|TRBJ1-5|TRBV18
TGTGCCAGCTCACCGAATGTAGGGGCCGCGGACAATCAGCCCCAGCATTTT
CASSPNVGAADNQPQHF
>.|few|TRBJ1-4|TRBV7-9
TGTGCCAGCAGAAACGTGCCGGGTGAAAAACTGTTTTTT
CASRNVPGEKLFF
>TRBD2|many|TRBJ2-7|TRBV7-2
TGTGCCAGCAGCTATGCCGGGACTAGCGTCTACGAGCAGTACTTC
CASSYAGTSVYEQYF
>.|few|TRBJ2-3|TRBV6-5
TGTGCCAGCAGTTACATAAGTCCCGCCTCCGCAGATACGCAGTATTTT
CASSYISPASADTQYF
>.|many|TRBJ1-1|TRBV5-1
TGCGCCAGCTCGAGGTCCCCCGGCGCCACTGAAGCTTTCTTT
CASSRSPGATEAFF